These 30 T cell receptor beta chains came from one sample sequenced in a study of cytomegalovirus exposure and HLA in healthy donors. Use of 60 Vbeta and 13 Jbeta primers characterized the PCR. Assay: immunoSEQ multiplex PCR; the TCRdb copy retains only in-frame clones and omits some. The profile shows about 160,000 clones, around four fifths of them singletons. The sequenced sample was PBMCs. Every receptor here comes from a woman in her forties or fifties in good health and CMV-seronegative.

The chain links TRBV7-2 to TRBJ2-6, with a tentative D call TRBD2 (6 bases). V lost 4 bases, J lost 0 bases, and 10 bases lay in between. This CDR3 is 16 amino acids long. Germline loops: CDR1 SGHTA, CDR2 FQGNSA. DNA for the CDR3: TGTGCCAGCAGCTCTCGGGGGAACTCTGGGGCCAACGTCCTGACTTTC. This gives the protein CASSSRGNSGANVLTF.

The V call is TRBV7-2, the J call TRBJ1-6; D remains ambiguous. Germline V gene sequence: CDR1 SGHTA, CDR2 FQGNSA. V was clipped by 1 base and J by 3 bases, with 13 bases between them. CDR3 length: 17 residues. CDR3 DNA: TGTGCCAGCAGCTTAGTGCGGGAAATCTACTATAATTCACCCCTCCACTTT. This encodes CASSLVREIYYNSPLHF.

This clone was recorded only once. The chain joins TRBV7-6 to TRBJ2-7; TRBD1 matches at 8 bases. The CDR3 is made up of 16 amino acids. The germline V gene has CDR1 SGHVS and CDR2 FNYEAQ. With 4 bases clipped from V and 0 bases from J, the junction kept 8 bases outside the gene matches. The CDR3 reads CASSSQTGVSSYEQYF. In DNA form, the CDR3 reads TGTGCCAGCAGCTCACAGACAGGGGTGAGCTCCTACGAGCAGTACTTC.

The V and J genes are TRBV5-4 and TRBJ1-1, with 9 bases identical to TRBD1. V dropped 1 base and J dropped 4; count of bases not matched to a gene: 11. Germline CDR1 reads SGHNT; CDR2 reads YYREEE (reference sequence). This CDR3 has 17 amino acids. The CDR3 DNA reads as TGTGCCAGCAGCTTGTTTGGGTGGGGACAGGGAAGCACTGAAGCTTTCTTT. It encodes CASSLFGWGQGSTEAFF. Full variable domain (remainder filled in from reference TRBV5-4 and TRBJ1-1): ETGVTQSPTHLIKTRGQQVTLRCSSQSGHNTVSWYQQALGQGPQFIFQYYREEENGRGNFPPRFSGLQFPNYSSELNVNALELDDSALYLCASSLFGWGQGSTEAFFGQGTRLTVV.

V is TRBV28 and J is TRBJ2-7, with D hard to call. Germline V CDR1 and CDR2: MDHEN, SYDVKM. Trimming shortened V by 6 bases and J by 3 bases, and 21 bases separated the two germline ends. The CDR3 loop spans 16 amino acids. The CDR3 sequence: CASSHEQDSLYYEQYF. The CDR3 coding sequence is TGTGCCAGCAGCCACGAACAAGATTCCCTTTACTACGAGCAGTACTTC.

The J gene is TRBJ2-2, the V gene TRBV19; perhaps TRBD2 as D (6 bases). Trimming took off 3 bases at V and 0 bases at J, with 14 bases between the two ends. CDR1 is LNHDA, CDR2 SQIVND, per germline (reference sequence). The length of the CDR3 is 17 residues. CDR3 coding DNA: TGTGCCAGTAGTATTATGGGCGGGGCCTCGAACACCGGGGAGCTGTTTTTT. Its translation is CASSIMGGASNTGELFF.

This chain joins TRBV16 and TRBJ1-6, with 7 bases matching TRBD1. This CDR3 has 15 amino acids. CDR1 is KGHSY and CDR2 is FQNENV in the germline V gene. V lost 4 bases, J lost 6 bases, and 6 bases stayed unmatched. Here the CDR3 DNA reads TGTGCCAGCAGCCTGGGGACAGTCTTTAATTCACCCCTCCACTTT. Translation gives CASSLGTVFNSPLHF.

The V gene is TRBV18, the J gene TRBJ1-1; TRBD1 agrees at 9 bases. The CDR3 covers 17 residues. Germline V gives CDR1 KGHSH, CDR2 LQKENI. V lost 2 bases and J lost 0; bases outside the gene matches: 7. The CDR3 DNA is TGTGCCAGCTCACCAAGAACCGGACAGGGGATGAACACTGAAGCTTTCTTT. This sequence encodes CASSPRTGQGMNTEAFF.

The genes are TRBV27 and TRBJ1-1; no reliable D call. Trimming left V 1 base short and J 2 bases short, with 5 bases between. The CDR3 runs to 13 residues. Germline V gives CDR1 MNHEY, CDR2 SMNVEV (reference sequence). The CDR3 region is CASSLYLNTEAFF. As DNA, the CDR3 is TGTGCCAGCAGTTTATACCTAAACACTGAAGCTTTCTTT.

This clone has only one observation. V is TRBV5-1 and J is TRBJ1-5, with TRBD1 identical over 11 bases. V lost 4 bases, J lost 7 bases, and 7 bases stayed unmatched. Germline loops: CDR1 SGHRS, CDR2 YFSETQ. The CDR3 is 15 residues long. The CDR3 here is CASSPGTGGQQPQHF. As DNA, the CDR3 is TGCGCCAGCAGCCCGGGGACAGGGGGTCAGCAGCCCCAGCATTTT.

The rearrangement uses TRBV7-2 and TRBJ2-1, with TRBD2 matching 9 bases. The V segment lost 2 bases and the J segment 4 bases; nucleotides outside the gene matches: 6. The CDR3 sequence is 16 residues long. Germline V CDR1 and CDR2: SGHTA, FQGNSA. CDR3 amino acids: CASSLSSSGTYNEQFF. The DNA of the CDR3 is TGTGCCAGCAGCTTAAGCTCTAGCGGGACGTACAATGAGCAGTTCTTC.

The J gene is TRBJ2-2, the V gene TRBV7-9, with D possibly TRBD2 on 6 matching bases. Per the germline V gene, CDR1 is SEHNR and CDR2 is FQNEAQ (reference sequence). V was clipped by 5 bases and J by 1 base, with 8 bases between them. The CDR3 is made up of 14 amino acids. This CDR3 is CASSEGLNTGELFF. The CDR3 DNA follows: TGTGCCAGCAGCGAGGGACTGAACACCGGGGAGCTGTTTTTT.

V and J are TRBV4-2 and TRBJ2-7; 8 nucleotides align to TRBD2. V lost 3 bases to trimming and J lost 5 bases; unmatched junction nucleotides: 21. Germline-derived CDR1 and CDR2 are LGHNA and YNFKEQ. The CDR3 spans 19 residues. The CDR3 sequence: CASSHGAVFAGRAGNEQYF. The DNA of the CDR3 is TGTGCCAGCAGCCACGGCGCGGTTTTCGCCGGGAGGGCTGGCAACGAGCAGTACTTC.

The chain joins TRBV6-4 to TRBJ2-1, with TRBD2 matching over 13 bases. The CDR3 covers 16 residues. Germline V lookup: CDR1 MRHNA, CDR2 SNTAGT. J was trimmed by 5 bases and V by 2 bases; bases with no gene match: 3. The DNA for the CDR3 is TGTGCCAGCAGTGACCCACTAGCGGGAGGGAACAATGAGCAGTTCTTC. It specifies CASSDPLAGGNNEQFF.

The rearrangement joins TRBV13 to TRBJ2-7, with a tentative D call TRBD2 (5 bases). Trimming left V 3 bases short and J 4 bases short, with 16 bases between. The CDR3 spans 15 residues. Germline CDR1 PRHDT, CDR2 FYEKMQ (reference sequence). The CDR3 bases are TGTGCCAGCAGCTTCGGACTCGCCCCGGCTTACGAGCAGTACTTC. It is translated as CASSFGLAPAYEQYF.

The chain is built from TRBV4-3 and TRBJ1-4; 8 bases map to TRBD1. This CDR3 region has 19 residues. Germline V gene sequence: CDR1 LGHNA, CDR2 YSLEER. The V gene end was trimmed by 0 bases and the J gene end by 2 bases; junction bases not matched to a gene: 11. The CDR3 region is CASSQDLGQGSHTNEKLFF. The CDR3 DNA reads TGCGCCAGCAGCCAAGATTTAGGACAGGGATCTCATACTAATGAAAAACTGTTTTTT.

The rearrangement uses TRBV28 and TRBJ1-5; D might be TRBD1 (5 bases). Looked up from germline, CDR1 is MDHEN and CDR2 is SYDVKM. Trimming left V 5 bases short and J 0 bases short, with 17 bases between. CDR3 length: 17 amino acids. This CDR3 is CASSLPGGSYSNQPQHF. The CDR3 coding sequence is TGTGCCAGCAGTCTTCCGGGGGGAAGCTATAGCAATCAGCCCCAGCATTTT.

The CDR3 nucleotides read TGCGCCAGCAGCCAAGGGACTAGCTACAATGAGCAGTTCTTC. It specifies CASSQGTSYNEQFF. This chain joins TRBV4-3 and TRBJ2-1, with 7 positions matching TRBD2. The CDR3 consists of 14 residues. After removal of 1 base from V and 3 bases from J, the junction contained 0 bases not matched to a gene. Germline CDR1 reads LGHNA; CDR2 reads YSLEER.

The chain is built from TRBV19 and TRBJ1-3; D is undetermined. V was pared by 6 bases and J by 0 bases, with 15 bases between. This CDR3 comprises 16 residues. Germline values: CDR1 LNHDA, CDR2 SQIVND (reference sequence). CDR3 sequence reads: CASRKRTTNSGNTIYF. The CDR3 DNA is TGTGCCAGTAGGAAGCGAACAACAAACTCTGGAAACACCATATATTTT.

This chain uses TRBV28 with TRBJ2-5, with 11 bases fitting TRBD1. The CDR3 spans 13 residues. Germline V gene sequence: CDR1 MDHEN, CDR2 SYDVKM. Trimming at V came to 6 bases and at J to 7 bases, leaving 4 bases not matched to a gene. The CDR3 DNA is TGTGCCAGCAGGGGACAGGGGGGCCGGACCCAGTACTTC. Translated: CASRGQGGRTQYF.

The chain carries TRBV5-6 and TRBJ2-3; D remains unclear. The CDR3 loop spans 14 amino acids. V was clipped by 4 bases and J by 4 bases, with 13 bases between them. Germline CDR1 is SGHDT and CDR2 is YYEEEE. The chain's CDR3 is CASSPIPTADTQYF. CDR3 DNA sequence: TGTGCCAGCAGCCCGATCCCCACAGCAGATACGCAGTATTTT.

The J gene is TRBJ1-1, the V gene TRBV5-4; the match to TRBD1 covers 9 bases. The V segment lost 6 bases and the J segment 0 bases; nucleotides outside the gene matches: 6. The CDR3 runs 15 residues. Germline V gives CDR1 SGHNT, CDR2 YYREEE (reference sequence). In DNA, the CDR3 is TGTGCCAGCACCGGGACAGGGAGGATGAACACTGAAGCTTTCTTT. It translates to CASTGTGRMNTEAFF.

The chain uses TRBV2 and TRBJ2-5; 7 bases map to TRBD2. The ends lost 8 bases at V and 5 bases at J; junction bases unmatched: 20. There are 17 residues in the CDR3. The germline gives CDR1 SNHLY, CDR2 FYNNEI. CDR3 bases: TGTGCCAGCCGACACCCTTGGGAGGCGGGAGTCAGTGAGACCCAGTACTTC. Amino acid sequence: CASRHPWEAGVSETQYF.

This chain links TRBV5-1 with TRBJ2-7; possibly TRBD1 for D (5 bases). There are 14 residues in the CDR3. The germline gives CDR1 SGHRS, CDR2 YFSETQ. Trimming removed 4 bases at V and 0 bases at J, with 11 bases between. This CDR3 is CASSPGLISYEQYF. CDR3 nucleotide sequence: TGCGCCAGCAGCCCAGGGCTGATCTCCTACGAGCAGTACTTC.

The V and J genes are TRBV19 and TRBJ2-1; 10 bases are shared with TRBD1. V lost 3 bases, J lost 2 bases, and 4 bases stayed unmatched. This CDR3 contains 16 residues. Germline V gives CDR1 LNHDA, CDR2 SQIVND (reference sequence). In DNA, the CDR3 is TGTGCCAGTAGTATTTCGGACAGGGGGACCTACAATGAGCAGTTCTTC. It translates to CASSISDRGTYNEQFF. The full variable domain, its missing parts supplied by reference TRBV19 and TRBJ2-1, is DGGITQSPKYLFRKEGQNVTLSCEQNLNHDAMYWYRQDPGQGLRLIYYSQIVNDFQKGDIAEGYSVSREKKESFPLTVTSAQKNPTAFYLCASSISDRGTYNEQFFGPGTRLTVL.

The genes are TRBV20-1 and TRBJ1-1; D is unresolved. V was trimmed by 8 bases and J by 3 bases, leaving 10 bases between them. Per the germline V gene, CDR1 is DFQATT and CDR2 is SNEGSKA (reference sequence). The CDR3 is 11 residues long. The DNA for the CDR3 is TGCAGTTTGGCAACAGACACTGAAGCTTTCTTT. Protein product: CSLATDTEAFF.

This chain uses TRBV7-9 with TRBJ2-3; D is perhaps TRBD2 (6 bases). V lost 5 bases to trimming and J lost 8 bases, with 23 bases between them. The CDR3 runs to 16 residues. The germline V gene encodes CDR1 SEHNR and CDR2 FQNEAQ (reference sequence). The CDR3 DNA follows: TGTGCCAGCAGCACCGGGACGGGAGTGGGTGGAGGTACGCAGTATTTT. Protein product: CASSTGTGVGGGTQYF.

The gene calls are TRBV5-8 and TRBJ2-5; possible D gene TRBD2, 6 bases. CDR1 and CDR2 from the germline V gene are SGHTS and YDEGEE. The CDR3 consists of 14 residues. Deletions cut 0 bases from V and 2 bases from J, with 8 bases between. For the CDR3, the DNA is TGTGCCAGCAGCTTGGAAGGGAGGCAAGAGACCCAGTACTTC. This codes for CASSLEGRQETQYF.

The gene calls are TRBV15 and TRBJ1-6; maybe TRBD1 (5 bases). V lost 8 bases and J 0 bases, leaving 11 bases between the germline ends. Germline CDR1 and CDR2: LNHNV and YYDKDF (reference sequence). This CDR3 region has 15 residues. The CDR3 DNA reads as TGTGCCACCCTGGGGGGGGACTCCTATAATTCACCCCTCCACTTT. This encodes CATLGGDSYNSPLHF.

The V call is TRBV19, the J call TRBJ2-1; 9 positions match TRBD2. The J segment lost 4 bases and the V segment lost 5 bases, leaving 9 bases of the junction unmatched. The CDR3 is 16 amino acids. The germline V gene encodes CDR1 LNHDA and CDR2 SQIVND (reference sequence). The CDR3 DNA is TGTGCCAGTAGTTATAGCGGGAGACCCGCATACAATGAGCAGTTCTTC. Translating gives CASSYSGRPAYNEQFF.